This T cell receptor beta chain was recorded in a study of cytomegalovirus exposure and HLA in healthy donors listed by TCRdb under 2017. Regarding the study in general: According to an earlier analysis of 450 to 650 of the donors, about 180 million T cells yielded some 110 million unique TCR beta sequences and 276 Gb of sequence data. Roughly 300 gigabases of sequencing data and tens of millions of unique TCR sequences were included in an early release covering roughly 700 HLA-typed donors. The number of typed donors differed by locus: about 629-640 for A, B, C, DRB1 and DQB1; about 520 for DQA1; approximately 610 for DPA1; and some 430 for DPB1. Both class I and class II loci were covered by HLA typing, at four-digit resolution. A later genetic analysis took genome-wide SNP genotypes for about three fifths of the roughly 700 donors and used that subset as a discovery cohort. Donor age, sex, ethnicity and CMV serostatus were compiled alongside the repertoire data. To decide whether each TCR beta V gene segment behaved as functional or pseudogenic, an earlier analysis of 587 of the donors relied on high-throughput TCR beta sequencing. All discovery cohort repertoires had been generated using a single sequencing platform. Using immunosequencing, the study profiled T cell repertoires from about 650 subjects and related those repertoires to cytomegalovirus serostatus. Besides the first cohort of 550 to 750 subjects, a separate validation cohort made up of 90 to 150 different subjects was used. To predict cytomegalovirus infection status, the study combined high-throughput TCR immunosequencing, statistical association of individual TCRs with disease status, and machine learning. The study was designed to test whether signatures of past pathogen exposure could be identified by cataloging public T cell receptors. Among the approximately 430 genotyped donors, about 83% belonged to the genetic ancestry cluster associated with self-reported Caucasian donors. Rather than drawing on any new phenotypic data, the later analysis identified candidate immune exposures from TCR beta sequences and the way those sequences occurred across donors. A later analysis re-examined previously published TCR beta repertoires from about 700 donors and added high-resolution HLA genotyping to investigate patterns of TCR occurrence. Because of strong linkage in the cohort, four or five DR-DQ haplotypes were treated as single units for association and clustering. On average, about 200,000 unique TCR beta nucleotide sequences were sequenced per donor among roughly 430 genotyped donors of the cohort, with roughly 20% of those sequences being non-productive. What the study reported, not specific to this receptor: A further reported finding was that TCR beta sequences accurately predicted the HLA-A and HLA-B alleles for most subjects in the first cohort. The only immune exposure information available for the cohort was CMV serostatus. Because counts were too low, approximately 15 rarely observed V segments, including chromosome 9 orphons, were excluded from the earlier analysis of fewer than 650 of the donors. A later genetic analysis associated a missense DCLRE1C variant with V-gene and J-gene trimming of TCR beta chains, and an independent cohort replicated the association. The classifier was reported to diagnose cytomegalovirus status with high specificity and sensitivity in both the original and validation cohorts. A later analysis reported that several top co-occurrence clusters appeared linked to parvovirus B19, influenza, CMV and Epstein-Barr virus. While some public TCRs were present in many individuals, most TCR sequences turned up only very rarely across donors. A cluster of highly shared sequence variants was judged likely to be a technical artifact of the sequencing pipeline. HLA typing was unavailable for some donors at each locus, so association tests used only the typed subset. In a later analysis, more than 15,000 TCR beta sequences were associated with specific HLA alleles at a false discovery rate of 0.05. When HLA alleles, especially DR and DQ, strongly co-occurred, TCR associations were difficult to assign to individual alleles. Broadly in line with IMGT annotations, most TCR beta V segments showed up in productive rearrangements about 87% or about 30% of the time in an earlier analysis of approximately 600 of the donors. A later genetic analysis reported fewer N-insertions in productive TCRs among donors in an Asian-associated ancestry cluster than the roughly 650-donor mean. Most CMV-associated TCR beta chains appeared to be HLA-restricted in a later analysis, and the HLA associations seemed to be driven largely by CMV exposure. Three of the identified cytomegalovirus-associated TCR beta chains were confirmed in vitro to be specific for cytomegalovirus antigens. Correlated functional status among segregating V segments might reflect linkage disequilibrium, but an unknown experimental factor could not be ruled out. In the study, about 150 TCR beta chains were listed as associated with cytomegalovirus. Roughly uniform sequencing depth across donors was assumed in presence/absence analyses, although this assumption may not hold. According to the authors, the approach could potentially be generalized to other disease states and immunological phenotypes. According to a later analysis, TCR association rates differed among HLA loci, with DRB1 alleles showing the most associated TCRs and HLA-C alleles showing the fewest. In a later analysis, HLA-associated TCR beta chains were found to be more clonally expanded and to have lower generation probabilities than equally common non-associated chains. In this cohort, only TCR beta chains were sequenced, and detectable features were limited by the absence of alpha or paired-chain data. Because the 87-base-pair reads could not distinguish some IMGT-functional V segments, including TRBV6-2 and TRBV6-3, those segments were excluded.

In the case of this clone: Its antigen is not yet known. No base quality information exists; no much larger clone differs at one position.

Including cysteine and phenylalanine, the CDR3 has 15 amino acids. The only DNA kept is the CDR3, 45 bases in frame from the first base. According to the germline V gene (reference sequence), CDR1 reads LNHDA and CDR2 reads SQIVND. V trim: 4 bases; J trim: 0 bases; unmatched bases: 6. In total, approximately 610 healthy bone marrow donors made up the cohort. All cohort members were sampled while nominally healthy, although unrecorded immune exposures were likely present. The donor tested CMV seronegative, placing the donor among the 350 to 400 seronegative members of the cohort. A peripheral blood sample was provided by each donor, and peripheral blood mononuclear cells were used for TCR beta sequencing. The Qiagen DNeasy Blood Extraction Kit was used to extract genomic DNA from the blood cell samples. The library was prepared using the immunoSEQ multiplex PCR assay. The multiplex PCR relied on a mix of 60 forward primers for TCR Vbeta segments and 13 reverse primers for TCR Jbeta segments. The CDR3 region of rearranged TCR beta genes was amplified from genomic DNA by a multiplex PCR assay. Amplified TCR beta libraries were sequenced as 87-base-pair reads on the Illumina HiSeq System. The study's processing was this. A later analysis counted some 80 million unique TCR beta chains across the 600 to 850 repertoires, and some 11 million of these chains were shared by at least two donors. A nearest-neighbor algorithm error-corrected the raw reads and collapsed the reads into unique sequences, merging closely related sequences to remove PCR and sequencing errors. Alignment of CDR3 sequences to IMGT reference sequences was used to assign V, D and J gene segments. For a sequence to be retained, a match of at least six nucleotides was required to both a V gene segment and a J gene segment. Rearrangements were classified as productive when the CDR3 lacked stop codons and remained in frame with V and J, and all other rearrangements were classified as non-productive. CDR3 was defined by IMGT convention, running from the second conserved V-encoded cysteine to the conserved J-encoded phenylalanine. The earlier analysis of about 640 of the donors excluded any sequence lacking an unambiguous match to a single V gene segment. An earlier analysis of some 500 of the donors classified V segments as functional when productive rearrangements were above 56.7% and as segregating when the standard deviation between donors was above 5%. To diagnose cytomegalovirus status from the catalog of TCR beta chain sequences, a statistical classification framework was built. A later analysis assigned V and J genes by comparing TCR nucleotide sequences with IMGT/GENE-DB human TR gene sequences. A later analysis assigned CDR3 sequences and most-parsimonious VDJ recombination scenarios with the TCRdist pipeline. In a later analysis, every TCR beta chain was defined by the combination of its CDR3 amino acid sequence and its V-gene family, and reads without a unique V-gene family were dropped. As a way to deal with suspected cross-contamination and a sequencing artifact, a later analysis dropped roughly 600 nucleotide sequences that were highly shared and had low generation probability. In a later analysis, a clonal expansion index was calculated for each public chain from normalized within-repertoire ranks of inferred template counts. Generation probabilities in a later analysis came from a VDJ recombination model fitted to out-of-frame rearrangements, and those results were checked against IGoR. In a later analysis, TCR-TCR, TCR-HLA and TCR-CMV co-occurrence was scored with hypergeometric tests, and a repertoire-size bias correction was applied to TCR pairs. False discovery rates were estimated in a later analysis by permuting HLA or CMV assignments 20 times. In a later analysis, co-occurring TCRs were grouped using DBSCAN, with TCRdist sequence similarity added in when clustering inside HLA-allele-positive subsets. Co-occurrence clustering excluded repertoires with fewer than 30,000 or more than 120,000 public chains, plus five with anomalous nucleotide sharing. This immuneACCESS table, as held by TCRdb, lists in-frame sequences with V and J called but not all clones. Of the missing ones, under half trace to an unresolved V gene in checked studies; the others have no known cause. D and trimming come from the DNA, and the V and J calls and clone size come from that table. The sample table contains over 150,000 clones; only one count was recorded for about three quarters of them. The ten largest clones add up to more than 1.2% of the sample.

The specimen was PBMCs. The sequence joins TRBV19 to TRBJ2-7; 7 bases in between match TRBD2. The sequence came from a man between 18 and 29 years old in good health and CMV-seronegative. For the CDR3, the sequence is CASSRPAGSSYEQYF. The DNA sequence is TGTGCCAGTAGTAGGCCAGCGGGATCCTCCTACGAGCAGTACTTC.